This paragraph reports one T cell receptor (beta chain). Antigen: not known. The data were obtained in a study of T cell responses to AZD1222 COVID-19 vaccine. CDR1 SEHNR and CDR2 FQNEAQ come from the germline V gene (reference sequence). V lost 2 bases and J lost 1, with 6 bases in between. This CDR3 is built from 14 residues. Clones were sequenced by immunoSEQ multiplex PCR, and TCRdb holds only the in-frame ones, with some missing. The sample contains about 92,000 clones, roughly nine tenths of which appear only once. Findings and caveats of the study: Donors in the cohort were predominantly white British and more often female, and clonal diversity was possibly underestimated. Of the AZD1222 recipients, only six or seven were seropositive at baseline. Spike-specific TCR repertoires showed rising breadth and depth after two AZD1222 doses. All repertoire sampling was performed exclusively after the peak T cell response.

The source is an adult in good health. The input for sequencing was peripheral blood, taken on day 0 of AZD1222 vaccination. J is TRBJ1-5 and V is TRBV7-9; tentatively, D is TRBD1 (6 bases). The CDR3 reads CASSLRGSNQPQHF. Written as DNA, the CDR3 is TGTGCCAGCAGCTTAAGGGGGAGCAATCAGCCCCAGCATTTT.